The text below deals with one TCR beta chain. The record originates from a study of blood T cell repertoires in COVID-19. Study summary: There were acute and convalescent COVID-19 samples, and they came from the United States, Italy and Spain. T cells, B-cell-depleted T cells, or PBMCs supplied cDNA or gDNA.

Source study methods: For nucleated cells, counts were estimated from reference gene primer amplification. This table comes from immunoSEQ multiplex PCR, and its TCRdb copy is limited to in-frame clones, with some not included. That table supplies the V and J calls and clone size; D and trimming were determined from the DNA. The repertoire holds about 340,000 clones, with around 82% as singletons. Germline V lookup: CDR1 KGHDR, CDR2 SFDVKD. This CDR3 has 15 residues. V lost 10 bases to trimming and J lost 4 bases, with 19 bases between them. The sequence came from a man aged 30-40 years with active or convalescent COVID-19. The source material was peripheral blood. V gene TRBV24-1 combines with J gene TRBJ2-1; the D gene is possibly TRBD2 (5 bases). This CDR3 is CATQRARVGYNEQFF. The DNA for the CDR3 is TGTGCCACTCAGAGGGCGAGGGTGGGGTACAATGAGCAGTTCTTC.